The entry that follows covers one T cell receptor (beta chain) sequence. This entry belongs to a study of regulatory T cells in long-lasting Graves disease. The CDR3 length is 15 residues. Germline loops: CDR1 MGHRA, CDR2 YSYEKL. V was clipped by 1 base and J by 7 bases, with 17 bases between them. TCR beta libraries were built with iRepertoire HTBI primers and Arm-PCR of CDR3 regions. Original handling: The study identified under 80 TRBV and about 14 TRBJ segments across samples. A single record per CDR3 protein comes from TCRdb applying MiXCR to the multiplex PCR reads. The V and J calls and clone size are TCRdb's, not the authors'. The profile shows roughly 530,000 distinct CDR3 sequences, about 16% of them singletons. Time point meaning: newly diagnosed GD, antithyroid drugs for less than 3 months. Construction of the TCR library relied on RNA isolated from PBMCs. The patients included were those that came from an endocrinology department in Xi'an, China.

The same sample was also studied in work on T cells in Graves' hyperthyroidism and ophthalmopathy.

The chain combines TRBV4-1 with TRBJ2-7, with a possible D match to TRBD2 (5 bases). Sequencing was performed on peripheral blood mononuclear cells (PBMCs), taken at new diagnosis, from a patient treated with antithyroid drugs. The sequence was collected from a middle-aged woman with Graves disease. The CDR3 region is CASSQALDSLREQYF. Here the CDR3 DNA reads TGCGCCAGCAGCCAAGCCTTGGACTCTCTTAGGGAGCAGTACTTC.